One sample yielded the 17 T cell receptor beta chains listed below, sequenced in a study of CD8 T cells in Susac syndrome. When the RNA was reverse transcribed, random hexamers were used with an input of roughly 0.45 to 1 ug. TCRdb ran MiXCR on the immunoSEQ multiplex PCR reads and lists one entry per CDR3 protein. Among roughly 180,000 distinct CDR3 sequences, about 93% were seen once, and the ten largest hold around 0.095%. The sequenced material came from CD4+ T cells from PBMCs. The receptors were sampled from a human donor with Susac syndrome.

As for this clonotype: A junction boundary mismatches the germline segment, possibly from a read error. The chain employs TRBV11-2 and TRBJ2-7; D possibly matches TRBD1 or TRBD2 (5 bases each). CDR1 and CDR2 (germline): SGHAT, FQNNGV. The CDR3 has 16 amino acids. CDR3 bases: TGTGCCAGCAGCTTAGGGGAGAGGGGCCCCTCCTACAAGCAGTACTTC. Amino acid sequence: CASSLGERGPSYKQYF.

This chain links TRBV20-1 with TRBJ2-1; D is unresolved. Looked up from germline, CDR1 is DFQATT and CDR2 is SNEGSKA (reference sequence). This CDR3 has 14 amino acids. V was trimmed by 6 bases and J by 0 bases, leaving 12 bases between them. CDR3 residues: CSAPARSSYNEQFF. CDR3 nucleotide sequence: TGCAGTGCCCCGGCCCGGAGCTCCTACAATGAGCAGTTCTTC.

The chain carries TRBV5-1 and TRBJ2-1; 9 nucleotides line up with TRBD2. Germline V gene lookup returns CDR1 SGHRS and CDR2 YFSETQ. The CDR3 extends over 15 amino acids. Germline trimming cut 2 bases from V and 5 bases from J; bases unmatched to any gene: 5. The CDR3 region has the DNA TGCGCCAGCAGCTTTAGCGGGAGTCTAAACAATGAGCAGTTCTTC. Its translation is CASSFSGSLNNEQFF.

The genes are TRBV27 and TRBJ2-1, with 11 bases fitting TRBD2. Trimming at V came to 7 bases and at J to 10 bases, leaving 15 bases not matched to a gene. The CDR3 runs to 16 residues. CDR1 MNHEY and CDR2 SMNVEV come from the germline V gene (reference sequence). Here the CDR3 reads CASTHLLASGRKEQFF. The CDR3, as DNA: TGTGCCAGCACCCACCTTCTGGCTAGCGGGAGGAAGGAGCAGTTCTTC.

The rearrangement joins TRBV3-1 to TRBJ1-2; TRBD1 matches 8 bases. Germline V gives CDR1 LGHDT, CDR2 YNNKEL (reference sequence). The CDR3 spans 14 residues. With V trimmed by 1 base and J by 2 bases, 0 bases remained unmatched. This CDR3 is CASSQGTGNYGYTF. The CDR3 bases are TGTGCCAGCAGCCAAGGGACAGGGAACTATGGCTACACCTTC.

CDR3 in amino acids: CASSLEFASGYNEQFF. The DNA of the CDR3 is TGTGCCAGCAGCTTAGAATTCGCTAGCGGGTACAATGAGCAGTTCTTC. The chain employs TRBV7-8 and TRBJ2-1; 8 nucleotides match TRBD2. From germline, CDR1 is SGHVS and CDR2 FQNEAQ. Trimming took 1 base from V and 4 from J; bases not matched to a gene: 6. The CDR3 runs to 16 residues.

The rearrangement uses TRBV30 and TRBJ1-6, with a weak D call TRBD1 (6 bases). The CDR3 has 16 amino acids. V shed 0 bases and J shed 7 bases, with 16 bases lying between them. From germline, CDR1 is GTSNPN and CDR2 SVGIG (reference sequence). CDR3 in amino acids: CAWSVLGGGVNSPLHF. The CDR3 DNA reads TGTGCCTGGAGTGTACTAGGGGGTGGGGTGAATTCACCCCTCCACTTT.

DNA for the CDR3: TGTGCCAGCAGTCCCCGGACTAGCGGGAGCACAGATACGCAGTATTTT. This gives the protein CASSPRTSGSTDTQYF. The chain employs TRBV6-1 and TRBJ2-3; 11 nucleotides line up with TRBD2. Germline V gene data show CDR1 as MNHNS and CDR2 as SASEGT. The CDR3 runs 16 residues. J lost 0 bases, V lost 5 bases, and 4 bases had no gene match.

CDR3 protein: CASSLLGPEDTQYF. DNA for the CDR3: TGTGCCAGCAGCCTCTTGGGTCCGGAAGATACGCAGTATTTT. The gene calls are TRBV7-9 and TRBJ2-3; D unclear. The CDR3 sequence is 14 residues long. Looked up from germline, CDR1 is SEHNR and CDR2 is FQNEAQ (reference sequence). The V gene lost 5 bases and the J gene lost 5 bases, with 14 bases spanning the gap.

The chain's CDR3 is CAWERQGYYGYTF. In DNA form, the CDR3 reads TGTGCCTGGGAGAGACAGGGGTACTATGGCTACACCTTC. The chain uses TRBV30 and TRBJ1-2; 8 bases match TRBD1. The CDR3 covers 13 residues. With 5 bases clipped from V and 3 bases from J, the junction kept 5 bases outside the gene matches. Germline CDR1 reads GTSNPN; CDR2 reads SVGIG (reference sequence).

The chain couples TRBV7-2 to TRBJ2-4; TRBD2 is a possible D gene (6 bases). This CDR3 has 15 amino acids. V was shortened by 2 bases and J by 9 bases, with 17 bases between the two germline ends. Germline V gene data show CDR1 as SGHTA and CDR2 as FQGNSA. CDR3 region: CASSLRWQPGVIQYF. CDR3 DNA: TGTGCCAGCAGCTTACGGTGGCAGCCGGGGGTCATTCAGTACTTC.

The CDR3 DNA reads as TGTGCCACCAGCGGGGCGGGGGGCCTATCCGAGCAGTACTTC. The encoded protein is CATSGAGGLSEQYF. The chain carries TRBV15 and TRBJ2-7; TRBD2 matches 8 bases. The J segment lost 6 bases and the V segment lost 5 bases, leaving 9 bases of the junction unmatched. This CDR3 is 14 amino acids long. CDR1 LNHNV and CDR2 YYDKDF come from the germline V gene (reference sequence). Together with reference TRBV15 and TRBJ2-7, the CDR3 gives the full variable domain: DAMVIQNPRYQVTQFGKPVTLSCSQTLNHNVMYWYQQKSSQAPKLLFHYYDKDFNNEADTPDNFQSRRPNTSFCFLDIRSPGLGDTAMYLCATSGAGGLSEQYFGPGTRLTVT.

This clonotype was seen a single time. The CDR3 spells CASSHRQGNTYEQYF. The CDR3 bases are TGTGCCAGCAGCCACCGACAGGGGAATACCTACGAGCAGTACTTC. The rearrangement uses TRBV3-1 and TRBJ2-7; 8 bases agree with TRBD1. Trimming took 3 bases from V and 2 from J; bases not matched to a gene: 6. The germline CDR1 and CDR2 sequences are LGHDT and YNNKEL (reference sequence). The CDR3 length is 15 residues.

The CDR3 reads CASSLVPPSGGYEQYF. The CDR3, as DNA: TGTGCCAGCAGCTTAGTGCCCCCTAGCGGGGGTTACGAGCAGTACTTC. V usage is TRBV7-2 and J usage is TRBJ2-7, with 10 bases matching TRBD2. Trimming cost V 1 base and J 4 bases; bases outside gene matches: 7. CDR1 SGHTA and CDR2 FQGNSA come from the germline V gene. The CDR3 contains 16 residues.

The rearrangement joins TRBV4-2 to TRBJ2-7; 13 bases align to TRBD2. The CDR3 is made up of 16 amino acids. V dropped 4 bases and J dropped 0; count of bases not matched to a gene: 3. The germline CDR1 and CDR2 sequences are LGHNA and YNFKEQ. This CDR3 is CASSPTSGRASYEQYF. DNA for the CDR3: TGTGCCAGCAGCCCTACTAGCGGGAGGGCCTCCTACGAGCAGTACTTC.

The V call is TRBV3-1, the J call TRBJ2-1; D is possibly TRBD2 (6 bases). Germline-derived CDR1 and CDR2 are LGHDT and YNNKEL (reference sequence). With 4 bases removed from V and 10 bases from J, the gap between germline ends came to 26 bases. CDR3 size: 17 residues. The CDR3 protein is CASSLDVNSGLFREQFF. The CDR3 DNA follows: TGTGCCAGCAGCCTAGATGTGAATAGCGGATTGTTCAGGGAGCAGTTCTTC.

The V call is TRBV20-1, the J call TRBJ2-1; D may be TRBD2 (5 bases). The germline V gene encodes CDR1 DFQATT and CDR2 SNEGSKA (reference sequence). The V gene lost 2 bases and the J gene lost 9 bases, with 14 bases spanning the gap. This CDR3 is 13 amino acids long. The CDR3 here is CSARSSSSGEQFF. The CDR3 coding sequence is TGCAGTGCTAGATCGTCTAGCTCCGGTGAGCAGTTCTTC.